Presented here are 29 T cell receptor beta chains from one specimen sequenced in a study of patients and donors after allogeneic stem cell transplantation. From the RT-PCR reads, TCRdb called clonotypes with MiXCR, one entry per CDR3 protein. The profile shows about a million distinct CDR3 sequences, approximately 18% of them singletons. The sequenced sample consisted of blood, either unsorted or a sorted T cell fraction (not recorded which). The receptors originated from a human donor who was either an allogeneic HSCT recipient or a stem cell or donor lymphocyte infusion donor (not recorded which). It is not recorded whose cells these are; they may come from a transplant donor.

This clonotype appeared a few times. This sequence joins TRBV4-3 and TRBJ2-3, with TRBD1 matching 8 bases. V lost 1 base to trimming and J lost 6 bases; unmatched junction nucleotides: 6. The CDR3 runs 15 residues. CDR1 is LGHNA, CDR2 YSLEER, per germline. CDR3 loop: CASSQAPGGMDTQYF. DNA for the CDR3: TGCGCCAGCAGCCAAGCTCCAGGGGGCATGGATACGCAGTATTTT.

This sequence joins TRBV27 and TRBJ1-1, with 7 positions matching TRBD1. J gave up 1 base and V 8 bases, and 7 bases lay outside the gene matches. The CDR3 runs 14 residues. From germline, CDR1 is MNHEY and CDR2 SMNVEV (reference sequence). This chain's CDR3 is CASRPGQRNTEAFF. In DNA, the CDR3 is TGTGCCAGCCGACCGGGACAGCGGAACACTGAAGCTTTCTTT.

In its sample, this clonotype was seen a few times. The J gene is TRBJ1-3, the V gene TRBV5-6; no clear D. There are 15 residues in the CDR3. Trimming stripped 4 bases from V and 2 bases from J, with 13 bases between. Germline CDR1 SGHDT, CDR2 YYEEEE. The DNA of the CDR3 is TGTGCCAGCAGCCCTCCCGGGGAAGCTGGAAACACCATATATTTT. Its protein is CASSPPGEAGNTIYF.

The J gene is TRBJ1-2, the V gene TRBV6-1; possibly TRBD1 for D (5 bases). The CDR3 is 15 residues long. CDR1 and CDR2 from the germline V gene are MNHNS and SASEGT. Trimming took 6 bases from V and 4 from J, leaving 18 bases between them. CDR3 coding DNA: TGTGCCAGCAGGGGACCAAGTTCGCAGGGCTATGGCTACACCTTC. Encoded protein: CASRGPSSQGYGYTF.

This clonotype turned up a few times. The J gene is TRBJ2-3, the V gene TRBV5-1; no clear D. The V gene's germline CDR1 is SGHRS and CDR2 YFSETQ. CDR3 size: 14 residues. Trimming cost V 0 bases and J 8 bases, with 13 bases left between them. CDR3 region: CASSLAKQTGTQYF. The DNA of the CDR3 is TGCGCCAGCAGCTTGGCCAAGCAGACGGGTACGCAGTATTTT. The full variable domain, completed using reference TRBV5-1 and TRBJ2-3, is KAGVTQTPRYLIKTRGQQVTLSCSPISGHRSVSWYQQTPGQGLQFLFEYFSETQRNKGNFPGRFSGRQFSNSRSEMNVSTLELGDSALYLCASSLAKQTGTQYFGPGTRLTVL.

There are a few counts of this clonotype. This chain joins TRBV10-3 and TRBJ1-6, with TRBD1 as a possible D gene (5 bases). CDR1 and CDR2 from the germline V gene are ENHRY and SYGVKD. V was cut by 0 bases and J by 14 bases, with 8 bases left in between. The CDR3 length is 12 residues. The CDR3 nucleotides are TGTGCCATCAGTGAGTCAGGGGTTGCCCTCCACTTT. Encoded protein: CAISESGVALHF.

The rearrangement uses TRBV20-1 and TRBJ1-5; tentative D call: TRBD1 (5 bases). Trimming cost V 5 bases and J 0 bases, with 11 bases left between them. The length of the CDR3 is 14 residues. Germline loops: CDR1 DFQATT, CDR2 SNEGSKA (reference sequence). Here the CDR3 reads CSAHRGDSNQPQHF. The CDR3 coding sequence is TGCAGTGCTCATCGGGGCGATAGCAATCAGCCCCAGCATTTT.

This clonotype came up many times. The rearrangement uses TRBV6-5 and TRBJ2-5; D is undetermined. The CDR3 contains 11 residues. Trimming took 0 bases from V and 5 from J, leaving 1 base between them. Germline values: CDR1 MNHEY, CDR2 SVGAGI. The CDR3 sequence is CASSYSETQYF. DNA for the CDR3: TGTGCCAGCAGTTACTCGGAGACCCAGTACTTC.

This clonotype has just a few counts. A junction boundary mismatches the germline segment, possibly from a read error. The V call is TRBV24-1, the J call TRBJ2-7; possibly TRBD1 for D (6 bases). The CDR3 length is 15 residues. CDR1 is KGHDR, CDR2 SFDVKD, per germline. The CDR3 here is CATSDAGVVSHEQYF. The CDR3 DNA follows: TGTGCCACCAGTGATGCAGGGGTCGTCTCCCACGAGCAGTACTTC.

In this sample, this clonotype turned up a few times. The genes are TRBV12-3 or TRBV12-4 and TRBJ2-5, with 12 bases fitting TRBD2. J lost 5 bases, V lost 5 bases, and 6 bases had no gene match. This CDR3 region has 15 residues. DNA for the CDR3: TGTGCCAGCAGTCAACTAGCGGGGGGCGGGGAGACCCAGTACTTC. Amino acid sequence: CASSQLAGGGETQYF.

The genes are TRBV11-2 and TRBJ1-2; D is ambiguous. Germline assignment: CDR1 SGHAT and CDR2 FQNNGV. This CDR3 has 14 amino acids. V was pared by 5 bases and J by 5 bases, with 15 bases between. The CDR3 is CASSTKSALYGYTF. The CDR3 nucleotides are TGTGCCAGCAGCACTAAAAGTGCCCTTTATGGCTACACCTTC.

This clonotype was recorded a few times. The chain has TRBV12-3 or TRBV12-4 and TRBJ1-4, with D possibly TRBD1 on 6 matching bases. This CDR3 has 13 amino acids. Trimming took 4 bases from V and 5 from J, leaving 8 bases between them. The CDR3: CASSSGENEKLFF. DNA of the CDR3: TGTGCCAGCAGTTCAGGGGAAAATGAAAAACTGTTTTTT.

The chain has TRBV5-1 and TRBJ2-7; 7 bases fit TRBD1. Germline values: CDR1 SGHRS, CDR2 YFSETQ. Germline trimming cut 3 bases from V and 7 bases from J; bases unmatched to any gene: 4. The CDR3 runs to 12 residues. The CDR3 protein is CASSSPDREQYF. DNA of the CDR3: TGCGCCAGCAGCTCCCCGGACAGGGAGCAGTACTTC.

This clonotype occurred a few times. This chain links TRBV7-3 with TRBJ2-7, with 9 positions matching TRBD1. Germline V lookup: CDR1 SGHTA, CDR2 FQGTGA. The CDR3 length is 15 residues. Germline trimming cut 4 bases from V and 0 bases from J; bases unmatched to any gene: 4. The CDR3 is CASSCRDRDSYEQYF. The CDR3 DNA is TGTGCCAGCAGCTGCCGGGACAGGGACTCCTACGAGCAGTACTTC.

The genes are TRBV7-2 and TRBJ2-1, with TRBD2 identical over 9 bases. The germline V gene has CDR1 SGHTA and CDR2 FQGNSA. CDR3 length: 14 amino acids. J lost 9 bases, V lost 5 bases, and 8 bases had no gene match. The CDR3 DNA follows: TGTGCCAGCAGCCCAACGGGACTAGCTTTTGAGCAGTTCTTC. It encodes CASSPTGLAFEQFF.

This clonotype was observed many times. This chain joins TRBV4-1 and TRBJ2-7; 9 bases match TRBD1. The CDR3 is 14 residues long. Germline V gives CDR1 MGHRA, CDR2 YSYEKL. V lost 7 bases to trimming and J lost 4 bases; unmatched junction nucleotides: 8. The CDR3 loop is CASTNSGQGYEQYF. The CDR3 coding sequence is TGCGCCAGCACCAACTCGGGACAGGGATACGAGCAGTACTTC.

The rearrangement links TRBV15 to TRBJ2-3; D is uncertain. Trimming took 1 base from V and 5 from J, leaving 4 bases between them. The CDR3 consists of 12 residues. The germline V gene has CDR1 LNHNV and CDR2 YYDKDF (reference sequence). In DNA form, the CDR3 reads TGTGCCACCAGCAGAGGGGGAGATACGCAGTATTTT. The encoded protein is CATSRGGDTQYF.

J is TRBJ1-4 and V is TRBV20-1, with a tentative D call TRBD1 (5 bases). Germline CDR1 is DFQATT and CDR2 is SNEGSKA (reference sequence). The CDR3 totals 14 residues. V was pared by 6 bases and J by 4 bases, with 15 bases between. The chain's CDR3 is CSANPGGYNEKLFF. In DNA form, the CDR3 reads TGCAGTGCGAACCCCGGGGGGTATAATGAAAAACTGTTTTTT.

J is TRBJ2-1 and V is TRBV11-3; TRBD2 matches at 7 bases. This CDR3 has 16 residues. The V gene end was trimmed by 5 bases and the J gene end by 6 bases; junction bases not matched to a gene: 13. Germline V gene data show CDR1 as SGHNT and CDR2 as YENEEA. The CDR3 reads CASSLDVAGEGNEQFF. CDR3 DNA: TGTGCCAGCAGCCTCGACGTTGCGGGAGAGGGCAATGAGCAGTTCTTC.

The CDR3 nucleotides read TGTGCCAGCAGCTTAACTGTCGGAGGGACTACCTACAATGAGCAGTTCTTC. Translating gives CASSLTVGGTTYNEQFF. The chain uses TRBV7-3 and TRBJ2-1; 7 positions agree with TRBD2. Germline CDR1 is SGHTA and CDR2 is FQGTGA. The trim removed 0 bases at V and 2 bases at J, leaving 7 bases unmatched. This CDR3 is 17 amino acids long.

This clonotype turned up a few times. V and J are TRBV6-2 or TRBV6-3 and TRBJ2-5; TRBD1 aligns across 12 bases. Germline CDR1 MNHEY, CDR2 SVGEGT. V lost 6 bases to trimming and J lost 5 bases; unmatched junction nucleotides: 4. This CDR3 spans 14 amino acids. Written as DNA, the CDR3 is TGTGCCAGCAGGGGGACAGGGGGCCAGGAGACCCAGTACTTC. This gives the protein CASRGTGGQETQYF.

This chain joins TRBV6-2 or TRBV6-3 and TRBJ2-3, with 10 bases identical to TRBD2. The CDR3 is made up of 16 amino acids. Looked up from germline, CDR1 is MNHEY and CDR2 is SVGEGT. The V segment lost 6 bases and the J segment 2 bases; nucleotides outside the gene matches: 8. The CDR3 DNA reads as TGTGCCAGCAGCAGCCAGCTAGCGGGAGTCACAGATACGCAGTATTTT. It yields the protein CASSSQLAGVTDTQYF.

This chain joins TRBV20-1 and TRBJ1-5; unclear D gene. This CDR3 is built from 16 residues. The germline V gene has CDR1 DFQATT and CDR2 SNEGSKA (reference sequence). V was cut by 3 bases and J by 2 bases, with 17 bases left in between. CDR3 nucleotides: TGCAGTGCTAGGTTGGACGCTACCGCGGGCAATCAGCCCCAGCATTTT. Amino acids: CSARLDATAGNQPQHF.

The genes are TRBV7-2 and TRBJ1-1; D is possibly TRBD1 (5 bases). The germline V gene encodes CDR1 SGHTA and CDR2 FQGNSA. With 8 bases removed from V and 3 bases from J, the gap between germline ends came to 16 bases. This CDR3 has 14 residues. The CDR3 DNA sequence: TGTGCCAGCTCCTATGGGGCTAGGGACACTGAAGCTTTCTTT. It encodes CASSYGARDTEAFF.

This clonotype has a handful of counts. The rearrangement joins TRBV6-2 or TRBV6-3 to TRBJ2-3; D possibly uses TRBD1 or TRBD2 (5 bases each). Germline assignment: CDR1 MNHEY and CDR2 SVGEGT. The V and J ends lost 0 bases and 4 bases respectively, with 17 bases between them. The CDR3 sequence is 17 residues long. The CDR3 sequence is CASSYSMGTPVPDTQYF. The CDR3 DNA is TGTGCCAGCAGTTACTCGATGGGGACCCCCGTCCCAGATACGCAGTATTTT.

This clonotype has just a few counts. The chain employs TRBV11-2 and TRBJ2-1; D call uncertain. Trimming stripped 5 bases from V and 4 bases from J, with 24 bases between. The CDR3 contains 18 residues. CDR1 is SGHAT, CDR2 FQNNGV, per germline. CDR3 sequence: CASSLRHHRVQRYNEQFF. The CDR3, as DNA: TGTGCCAGCAGCCTTAGACACCACCGGGTACAAAGGTACAATGAGCAGTTCTTC.

This clonotype was observed a handful of times. This chain uses TRBV25-1 with TRBJ2-5; perhaps D is TRBD1 or TRBD2 (7 bases each). The CDR3 has 16 amino acids. CDR1 and CDR2 from the germline V gene are MGHDK and SYGVNS. The V end was cut by 3 bases, the J end by 2 bases, with 16 bases between. The CDR3 region is CASSERAGGVQETQYF. The CDR3 coding sequence is TGTGCCAGCAGTGAGCGTGCAGGGGGGGTTCAAGAGACCCAGTACTTC.

The chain combines TRBV20-1 with TRBJ2-7; no clear D. The CDR3 is 14 amino acids. Trimming shortened V by 3 bases and J by 1 base, and 13 bases separated the two germline ends. Per germline, CDR1 DFQATT and CDR2 SNEGSKA (reference sequence). This CDR3 reads CSASPGHGSYEQYF. The CDR3 DNA is TGCAGTGCTAGCCCGGGTCATGGGTCCTACGAGCAGTACTTC.

This clonotype was observed a handful of times. V is TRBV5-1 and J is TRBJ2-6; 7 nucleotides match TRBD1. CDR3 size: 17 residues. J gave up 2 bases and V 2 bases, and 7 bases lay outside the gene matches. CDR1 is SGHRS, CDR2 YFSETQ, per germline. CDR3 in amino acids: CASSFRLQGTGANVLTF. The CDR3 nucleotides are TGCGCCAGCAGCTTCCGACTACAGGGGACTGGGGCCAACGTCCTGACTTTC. The full variable domain, completed using reference TRBV5-1 and TRBJ2-6, is KAGVTQTPRYLIKTRGQQVTLSCSPISGHRSVSWYQQTPGQGLQFLFEYFSETQRNKGNFPGRFSGRQFSNSRSEMNVSTLELGDSALYLCASSFRLQGTGANVLTFGAGSRLTVL.